The rows below give T cell receptor beta chains drawn from one sample of a study of PD-1 blockade in classical Hodgkin lymphoma. Profiled with immunoSEQ multiplex PCR; TCRdb holds only in-frame clones, not every one. The table shows roughly 10,000 clones, with 70% to 80% occurring only once. The sequenced sample was CD4+ T cells from blood, obtained at baseline. The receptors here all came from a human donor with classical Hodgkin lymphoma. Both conserved end residues are part of each CDR3.

V	J	CDR3
TRBV27	TRBJ2-3	CASRPGLAGSDTQYF
TRBV29-1	TRBJ1-2	CSVEVRWKSYGYTF
TRBV28	TRBJ2-5	CASMSYFETQYF
TRBV14	TRBJ1-2	CASSPLGVVGYGYTF
TRBV7-2	TRBJ2-5	CASSLGTTKETQYF
TRBV4-1	TRBJ1-1	CASSSLLGQGNMNTEAFF
TRBV9	TRBJ2-1	CASSPGLGTSGRNEQFF
TRBV7-3	TRBJ2-3	CASSLNGYTDTQYF
TRBV27	TRBJ2-1	CASRGLAAHNEQFF
TRBV5-1	.	CASSSGQNNYEQYF
TRBV5-1	TRBJ1-1	CASSNGQGAINTEAFF
TRBV5-1	TRBJ2-5	CASSHYSAETQYF
TRBV6-5	TRBJ1-1	CASIPISRDTEAFF
TRBV11-2	TRBJ2-1	CASSLGLAEYNEQFF
TRBV11-2	TRBJ2-3	CASSPRGGLAATDTQYF
TRBV19	TRBJ2-3	CASSTGLASTDTQYF
TRBV6-5	TRBJ2-5	CASRGGQGAETQYF
TRBV18	TRBJ2-2	CASSPPGTGRRTGELFF
TRBV28	TRBJ2-4	CASSTSNIQYF
TRBV10-3	TRBJ1-1	CAISETNPGQANTEAFF
TRBV28	TRBJ1-5	CASSLLEGSQPQHF
TRBV7-2	TRBJ2-1	CASENSPGNEQFF
TRBV10-3	TRBJ2-7	CAIRGGSDHEQYF
TRBV7-6	TRBJ1-3	CASSDEFSGNTIYF
TRBV10-2	TRBJ2-1	CASRKRDKSYNEQFF
TRBV5-1	.	CASSREGISYEQYF
TRBV7-2	TRBJ2-7	CASSPAGTVYEQYF
TRBV7-9	TRBJ1-1	CASSLVGGPLTEAFF
TRBV5-4	TRBJ2-2	CASSLASGTGGAGELFF
TRBV5-1	TRBJ2-1	CASSLGSYNEQFF
TRBV9	TRBJ2-2	CATGTSGTSNTGELFF
TRBV28	TRBJ1-1	CASSLSGQGYGEAFF
TRBV7-9	TRBJ2-1	CASSLTAGGKNEQFF
TRBV2	TRBJ2-3	CASMVSTDTQYF
TRBV30	TRBJ1-6	CAWSVSGRPSIHF
TRBV7-3	TRBJ2-1	CASSLTGYNEQFF
TRBV29-1	TRBJ1-2	CSVERQGYGYTF
TRBV7-2	TRBJ2-7	CASSFWGGHEQYF
TRBV29-1	TRBJ2-3	CSAKTTVRTSTDTQYF
TRBV29-1	TRBJ1-2	CSVEWQANYGYTF
TRBV10-3	TRBJ2-6	CAISNVLLSGANVLTF
TRBV19	TRBJ1-5	CASSRDGGYQPQHF
TRBV5-1	TRBJ2-6	CASSLAAAGANVLTF
TRBV5-4	TRBJ1-1	CASSLTGGREAFF
TRBV6-6	TRBJ1-1	CASSYFKGTGNTEAFF
TRBV14	TRBJ1-4	CASSARNSPRNEKLFF
TRBV28	TRBJ1-1	CASSTRDIGRAFF
TRBV28	TRBJ2-1	CATSPVSKGQFF
TRBV30	TRBJ2-1	CAWSSLQGGANEQFF
TRBV10-1	TRBJ2-2	CASSEVEGLSTGELFF
TRBV12-2	TRBJ2-1	CASRPGAPDSLPSGREKSEQFF
TRBV19	TRBJ2-7	CASSITGQGPYEQYF
TRBV7-9	TRBJ2-7	CATRAPSSGKRYEQYF
TRBV5-4	TRBJ1-2	CASSFGTGNGYTF
TRBV2	TRBJ1-5	CASSRGPVSNQPQHF
TRBV2	TRBJ2-3	CASNSGVSTDTQYF
TRBV18	TRBJ2-3	CASSIRGGRDESDTQYF
TRBV6-1	TRBJ1-2	CASTRSPYGYTF
TRBV2	TRBJ2-5	CASSWTSGREETQYF